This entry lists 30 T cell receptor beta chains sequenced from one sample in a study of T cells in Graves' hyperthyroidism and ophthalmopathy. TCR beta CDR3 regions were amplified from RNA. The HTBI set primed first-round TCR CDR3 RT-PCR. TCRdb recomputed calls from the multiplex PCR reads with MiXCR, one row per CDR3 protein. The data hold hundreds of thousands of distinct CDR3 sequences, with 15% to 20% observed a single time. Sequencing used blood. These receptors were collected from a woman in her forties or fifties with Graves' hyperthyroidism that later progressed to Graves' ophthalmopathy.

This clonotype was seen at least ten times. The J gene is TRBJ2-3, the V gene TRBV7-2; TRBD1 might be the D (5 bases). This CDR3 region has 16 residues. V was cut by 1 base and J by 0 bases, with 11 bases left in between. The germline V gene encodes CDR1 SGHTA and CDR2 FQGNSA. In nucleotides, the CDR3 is TGTGCCAGCAGCTTAGTCTCGGACACTAGCACAGATACGCAGTATTTT. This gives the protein CASSLVSDTSTDTQYF.

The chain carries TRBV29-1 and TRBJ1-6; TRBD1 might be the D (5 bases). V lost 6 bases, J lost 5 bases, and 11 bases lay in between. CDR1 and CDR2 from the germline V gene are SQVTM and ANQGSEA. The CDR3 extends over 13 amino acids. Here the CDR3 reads CSVRDGNNSPLHF. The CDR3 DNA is TGCAGCGTCCGGGACGGAAATAATTCACCCCTCCACTTT.

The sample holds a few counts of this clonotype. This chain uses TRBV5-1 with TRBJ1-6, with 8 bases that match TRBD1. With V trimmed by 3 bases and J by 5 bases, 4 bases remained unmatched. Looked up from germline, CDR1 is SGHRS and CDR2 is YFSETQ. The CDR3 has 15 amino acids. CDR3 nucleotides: TGCGCCAGCAGCTGGACAGGGCCGGATAATTCACCCCTCCACTTT. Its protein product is CASSWTGPDNSPLHF. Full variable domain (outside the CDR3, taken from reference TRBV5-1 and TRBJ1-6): KAGVTQTPRYLIKTRGQQVTLSCSPISGHRSVSWYQQTPGQGLQFLFEYFSETQRNKGNFPGRFSGRQFSNSRSEMNVSTLELGDSALYLCASSWTGPDNSPLHFGNGTRLTVT.

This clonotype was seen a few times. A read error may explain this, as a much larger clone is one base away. CDR3 amino acids: CASTLTRGNTEAFF. CDR3 DNA: TGTGCCAGCACCCTCACGCGCGGTAACACTGAAGCTTTCTTT. The V call is TRBV7-9, the J call TRBJ1-1; D uncertain. The germline V gene has CDR1 SEHNR and CDR2 FQNEAQ (reference sequence). The V end was cut by 7 bases, the J end by 2 bases, with 14 bases between. The length of the CDR3 is 14 residues.

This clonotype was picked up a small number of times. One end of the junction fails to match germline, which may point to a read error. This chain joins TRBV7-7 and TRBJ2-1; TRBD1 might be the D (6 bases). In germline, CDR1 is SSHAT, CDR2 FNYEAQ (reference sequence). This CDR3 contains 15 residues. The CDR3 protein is CASSLSGHPYNEQFF. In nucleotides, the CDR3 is TGTGCTAGCAGCTTGTCGGGACACCCCTACAATGAGCAGTTCTTC.

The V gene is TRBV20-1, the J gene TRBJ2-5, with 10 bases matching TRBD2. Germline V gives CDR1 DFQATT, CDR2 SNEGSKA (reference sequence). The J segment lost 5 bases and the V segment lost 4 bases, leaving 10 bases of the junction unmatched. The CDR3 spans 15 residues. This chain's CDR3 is CSATLAGGRAETQYF. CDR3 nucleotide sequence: TGCAGTGCTACATTAGCGGGGGGCCGAGCCGAGACCCAGTACTTC.

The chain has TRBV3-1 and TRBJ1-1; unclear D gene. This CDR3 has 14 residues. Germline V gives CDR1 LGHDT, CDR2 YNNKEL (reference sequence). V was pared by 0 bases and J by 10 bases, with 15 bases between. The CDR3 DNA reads TGTGCCAGCAGCCAAGATTCGGGGAGTTTGGGAGCTTTCTTT. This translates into CASSQDSGSLGAFF.

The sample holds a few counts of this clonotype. CDR3 region: CASSGTNQETQYF. CDR3 sequence (DNA): TGTGCCAGCAGTGGGACGAACCAAGAGACCCAGTACTTC. The V gene is TRBV6-1, the J gene TRBJ2-5; D call uncertain. This CDR3 is built from 13 residues. Germline-derived CDR1 and CDR2 are MNHNS and SASEGT. The V gene lost 4 bases and the J gene lost 0 bases, with 6 bases spanning the gap.

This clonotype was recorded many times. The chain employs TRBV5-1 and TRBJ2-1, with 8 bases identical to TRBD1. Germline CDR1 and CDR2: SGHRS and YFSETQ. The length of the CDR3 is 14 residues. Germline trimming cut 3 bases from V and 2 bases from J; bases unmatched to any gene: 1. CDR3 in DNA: TGCGCCAGCAGCTCAGGGGGCCCCTACAATGAGCAGTTCTTC. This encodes CASSSGGPYNEQFF.

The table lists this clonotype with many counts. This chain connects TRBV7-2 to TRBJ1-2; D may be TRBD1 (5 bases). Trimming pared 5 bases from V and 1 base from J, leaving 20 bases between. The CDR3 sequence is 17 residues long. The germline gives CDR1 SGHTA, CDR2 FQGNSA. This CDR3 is CASSEPRGRGLNYGYTF. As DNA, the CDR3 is TGTGCCAGCAGCGAACCCCGGGGGAGAGGGCTTAACTATGGCTACACCTTC. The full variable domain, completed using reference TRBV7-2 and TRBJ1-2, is GAGVSQSPSNKVTEKGKDVELRCDPISGHTALYWYRQSLGQGLEFLIYFQGNSAPDKSGLPSDRFSAERTGGSVSTLTIQRTQQEDSAVYLCASSEPRGRGLNYGYTFGSGTRLTVV.

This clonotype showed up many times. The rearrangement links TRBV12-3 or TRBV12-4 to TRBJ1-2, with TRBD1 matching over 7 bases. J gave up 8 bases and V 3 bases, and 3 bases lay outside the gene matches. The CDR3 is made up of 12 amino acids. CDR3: CASSLTGKGYTF. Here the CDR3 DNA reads TGTGCCAGCAGTTTGACAGGGAAAGGCTACACCTTC.

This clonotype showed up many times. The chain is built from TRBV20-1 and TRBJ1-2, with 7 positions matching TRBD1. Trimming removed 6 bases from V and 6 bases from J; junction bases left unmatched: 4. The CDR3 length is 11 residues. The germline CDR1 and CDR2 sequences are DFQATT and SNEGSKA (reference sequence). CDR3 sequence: CSAIQGNGYTF. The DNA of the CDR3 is TGCAGTGCGATACAGGGGAATGGCTACACCTTC.

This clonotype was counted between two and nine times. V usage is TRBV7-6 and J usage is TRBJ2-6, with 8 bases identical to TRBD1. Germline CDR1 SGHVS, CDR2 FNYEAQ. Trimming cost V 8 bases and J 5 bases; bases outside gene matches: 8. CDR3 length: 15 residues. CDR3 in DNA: TGTGCCAGCGCCCAGGGGGCGCTTAGGGCCAACGTCCTGACTTTC. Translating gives CASAQGALRANVLTF. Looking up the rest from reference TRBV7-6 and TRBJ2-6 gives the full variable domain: GAGVSQSPRYKVTKRGQDVALRCDPISGHVSLYWYRQALGQGPEFLTYFNYEAQQDKSGLPNDRFSAERPEGSISTLTIQRTEQRDSAMYRCASAQGALRANVLTFGAGSRLTVL.

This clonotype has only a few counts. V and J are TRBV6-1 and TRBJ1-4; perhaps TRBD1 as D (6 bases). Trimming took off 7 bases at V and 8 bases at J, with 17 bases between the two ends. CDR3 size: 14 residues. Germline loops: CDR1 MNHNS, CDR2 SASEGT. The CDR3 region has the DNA TGTGCCAGCAAGGGGGGACGGGAGTGGGAAAAACTGTTTTTT. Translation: CASKGGREWEKLFF.

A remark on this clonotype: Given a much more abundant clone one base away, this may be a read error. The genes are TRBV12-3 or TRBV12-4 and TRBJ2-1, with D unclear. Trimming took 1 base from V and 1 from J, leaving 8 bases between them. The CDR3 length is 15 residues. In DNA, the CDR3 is TGTGCCAGCAGTTTAGTCCTCCCTTCCTACAATGAGCAGTTCTTC. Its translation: CASSLVLPSYNEQFF.

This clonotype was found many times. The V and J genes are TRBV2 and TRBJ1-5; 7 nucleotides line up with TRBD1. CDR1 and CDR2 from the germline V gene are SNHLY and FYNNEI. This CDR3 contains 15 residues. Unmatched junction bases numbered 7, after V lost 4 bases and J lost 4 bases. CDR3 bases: TGTGCCAGCAGTGCCCGGACAGGAGGGAATCAGCCCCAGCATTTT. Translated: CASSARTGGNQPQHF.

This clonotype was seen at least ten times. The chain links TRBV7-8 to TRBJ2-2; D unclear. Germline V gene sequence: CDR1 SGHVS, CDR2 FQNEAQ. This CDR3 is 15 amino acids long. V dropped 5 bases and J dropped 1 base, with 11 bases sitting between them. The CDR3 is CASSTRRLNTGELFF. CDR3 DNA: TGTGCCAGCAGCACCCGTCGACTGAACACCGGGGAGCTGTTTTTT.

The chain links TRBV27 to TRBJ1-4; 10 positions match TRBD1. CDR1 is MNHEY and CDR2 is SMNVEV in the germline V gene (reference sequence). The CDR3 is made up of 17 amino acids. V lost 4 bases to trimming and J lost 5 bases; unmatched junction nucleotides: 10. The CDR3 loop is CASSSPGTGVENEKLFF. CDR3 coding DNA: TGTGCCAGCAGTTCTCCCGGGACAGGGGTTGAGAATGAAAAACTGTTTTTT.

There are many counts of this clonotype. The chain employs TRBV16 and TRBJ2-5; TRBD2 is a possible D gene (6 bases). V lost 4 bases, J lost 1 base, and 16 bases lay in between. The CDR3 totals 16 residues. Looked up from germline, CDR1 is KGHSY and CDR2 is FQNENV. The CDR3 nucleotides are TGTGCCAGCAGCCGGGGGACGGGGGTCGGCCAAGAGACCCAGTACTTC. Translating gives CASSRGTGVGQETQYF.

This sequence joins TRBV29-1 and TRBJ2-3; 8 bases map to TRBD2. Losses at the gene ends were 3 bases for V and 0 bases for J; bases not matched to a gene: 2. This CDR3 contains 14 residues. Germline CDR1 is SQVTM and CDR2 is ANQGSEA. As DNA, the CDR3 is TGCAGCGTTGACCCTAGCGGGAGCACAGATACGCAGTATTTT. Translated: CSVDPSGSTDTQYF.

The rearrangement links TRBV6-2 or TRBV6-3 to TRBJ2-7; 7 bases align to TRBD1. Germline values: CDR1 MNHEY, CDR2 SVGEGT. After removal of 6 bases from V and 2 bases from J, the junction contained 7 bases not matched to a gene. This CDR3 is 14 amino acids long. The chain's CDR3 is CASRPGTETYEQYF. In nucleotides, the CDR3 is TGTGCCAGCAGGCCCGGGACAGAGACCTACGAGCAGTACTTC.

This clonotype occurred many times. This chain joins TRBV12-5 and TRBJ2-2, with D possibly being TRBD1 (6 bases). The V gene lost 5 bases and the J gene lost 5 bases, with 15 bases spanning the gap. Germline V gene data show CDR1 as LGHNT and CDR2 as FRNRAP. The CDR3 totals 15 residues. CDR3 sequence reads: CASGLDFTGTGELFF. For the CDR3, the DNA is TGTGCTAGTGGTCTCGATTTTACAGGGACCGGGGAGCTGTTTTTT.

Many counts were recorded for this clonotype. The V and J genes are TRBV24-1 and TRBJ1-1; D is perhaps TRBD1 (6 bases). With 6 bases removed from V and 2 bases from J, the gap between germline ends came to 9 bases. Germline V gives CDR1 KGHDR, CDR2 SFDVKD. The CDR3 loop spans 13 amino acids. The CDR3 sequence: CATSFGGNTEAFF. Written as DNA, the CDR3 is TGTGCCACCAGTTTTGGGGGCAACACTGAAGCTTTCTTT.

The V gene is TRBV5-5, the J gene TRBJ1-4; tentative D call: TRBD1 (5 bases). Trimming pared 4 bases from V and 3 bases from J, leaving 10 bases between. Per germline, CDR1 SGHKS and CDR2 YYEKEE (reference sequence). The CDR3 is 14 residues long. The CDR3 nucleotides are TGTGCCAGCAGCGGGCCGGGACCTAATGAAAAACTGTTTTTT. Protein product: CASSGPGPNEKLFF.

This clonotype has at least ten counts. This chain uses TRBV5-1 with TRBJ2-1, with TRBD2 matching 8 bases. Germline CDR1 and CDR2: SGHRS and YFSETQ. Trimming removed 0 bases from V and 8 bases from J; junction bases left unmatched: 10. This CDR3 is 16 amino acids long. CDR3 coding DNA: TGCGCCAGCAGCTTGGCCCCTAACGGGGGGGCAGATGAGCAGTTCTTC. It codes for CASSLAPNGGADEQFF.

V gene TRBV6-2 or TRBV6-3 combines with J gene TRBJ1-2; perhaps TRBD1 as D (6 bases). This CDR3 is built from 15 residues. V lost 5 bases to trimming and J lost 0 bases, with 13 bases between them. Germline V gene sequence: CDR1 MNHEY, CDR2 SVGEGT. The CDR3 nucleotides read TGTGCCAGCAGTAGGGGGACGGAAGCTAACTATGGCTACACCTTC. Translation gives CASSRGTEANYGYTF.

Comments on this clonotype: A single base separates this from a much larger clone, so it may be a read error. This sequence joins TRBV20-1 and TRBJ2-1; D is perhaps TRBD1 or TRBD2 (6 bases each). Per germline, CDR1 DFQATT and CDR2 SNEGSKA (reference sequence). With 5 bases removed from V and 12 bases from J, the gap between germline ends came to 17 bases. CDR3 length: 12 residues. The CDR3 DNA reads TGCAGTGCTTCGGGGGCTACAATTGGGCAGTTCTTC. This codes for CSASGATIGQFF.

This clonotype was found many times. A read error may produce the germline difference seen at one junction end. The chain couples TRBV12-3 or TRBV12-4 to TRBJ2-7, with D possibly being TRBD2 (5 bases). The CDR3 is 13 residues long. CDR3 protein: CASSLSRGYEQYF. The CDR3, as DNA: TGCGCCAGCAGCTTGTCTCGGGGTTACGAGCAGTACTTC.

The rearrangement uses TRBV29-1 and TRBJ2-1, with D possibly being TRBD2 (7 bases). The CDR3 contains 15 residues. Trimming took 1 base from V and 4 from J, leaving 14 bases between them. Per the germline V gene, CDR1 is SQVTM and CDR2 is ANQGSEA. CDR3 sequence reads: CSVEGGGGGYNEQFF. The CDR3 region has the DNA TGCAGCGTTGAAGGGGGCGGGGGCGGATACAATGAGCAGTTCTTC.

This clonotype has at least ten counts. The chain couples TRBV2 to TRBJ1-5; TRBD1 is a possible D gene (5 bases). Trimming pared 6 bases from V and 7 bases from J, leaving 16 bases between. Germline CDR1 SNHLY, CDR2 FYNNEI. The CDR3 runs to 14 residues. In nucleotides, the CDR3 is TGTGCCAGCAGGCAGAACCTTCAGGGACAGCCCCAGCATTTT. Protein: CASRQNLQGQPQHF.